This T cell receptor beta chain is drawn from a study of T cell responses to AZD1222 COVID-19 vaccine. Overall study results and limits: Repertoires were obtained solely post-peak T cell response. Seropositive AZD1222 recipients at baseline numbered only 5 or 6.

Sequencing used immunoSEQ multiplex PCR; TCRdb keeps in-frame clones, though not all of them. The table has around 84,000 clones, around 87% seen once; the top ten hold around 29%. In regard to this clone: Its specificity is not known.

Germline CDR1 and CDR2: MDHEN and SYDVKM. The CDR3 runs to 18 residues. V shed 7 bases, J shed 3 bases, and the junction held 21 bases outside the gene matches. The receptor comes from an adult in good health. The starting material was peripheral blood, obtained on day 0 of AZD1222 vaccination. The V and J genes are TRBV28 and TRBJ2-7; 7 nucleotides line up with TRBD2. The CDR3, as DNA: TGTGCCAGCACCTCAACGGGGGGATGGAGGGTCAGCCGCTACGAGCAGTACTTC. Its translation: CASTSTGGWRVSRYEQYF.